This T cell receptor (beta chain) was documented in a study of T cells in Graves' hyperthyroidism and ophthalmopathy (dated by TCRdb to between 2018 and 2021). As for the study more broadly: Peripheral blood samples were taken at the time of initial diagnosis, prior to any treatment. To identify distinguishing TCR V-J signatures, a discovery cohort of some 100 patients was used, comprising roughly 45 with Graves' ophthalmopathy and some 57 with stable Graves' hyperthyroidism. An independent validation cohort of under 20 hyperthyroidism patients and some 15 patients who later progressed to ophthalmopathy tested prospective prediction of ophthalmopathy. According to the paper, TCR Vbeta CDR3 sequencing was carried out on 135 peripheral blood samples, which came from 40 to 45 ophthalmopathy, some 73 hyperthyroidism and approximately 17 progressor patients. For training and testing, the roughly 100 patients in the discovery cohort were randomly divided in a 7:3 ratio. After blood sampling, hyperthyroidism patients were treated with methimazole at a starting dose of 30 mg daily, and ophthalmopathy patients were treated with high-dose intravenous methylprednisolone. In about six Graves' hyperthyroidism patients, the study also compared T-cell repertoires from thyroid tissue with T-cell repertoires from blood. What the research found in general, with its limitations: In validation, progression to ophthalmopathy was predicted by the model with almost 71% sensitivity and 72% to 85% specificity, a median of about 6 months before onset. No statistical method was used to fix the sample size in advance, and group allocation was not hidden from the investigators. A model built on a 13 V-J signature distinguished ophthalmopathy from stable hyperthyroidism, reaching roughly 88% sensitivity and around 81% specificity in cross-validation and 80%/75% in testing. Most expanded thyroid clonotypes (frequency above 0.001) were also found in blood, which suggests that blood repertoires may mirror thyroid immune responses.

This clonotype was detected many times. No antigen is known for it. The sample holds no much larger clone one base away, and base qualities are not on file. Amplification of TCR beta CDR3 regions was carried out from RNA transcripts. The TCR CDR3 was subjected to a first round of RT-PCR using the HTBI primer set and the Qiagen OneStep RT-PCR kit. The libraries were constructed in a second round of multiplex PCR and then size-selected and purified. Sequencing of the libraries was done on an Illumina HiSeq2000 using paired-end 100 bp reads. As for how the authors treated the data: SOAPnuke was used to process the raw data, throwing out any read that contained adapters or uncalled bases, had a mean Phred below 15, or lacked an exact constant-primer or identifier match. COPE v1.2.5 was used to merge the high-quality paired reads, and each unique nucleotide sequence was defined as a clonotype. MiTCR v1.1 was used to align the clonotypes against IMGT TRBV, TRBD and TRBJ reference segments. The analysis included only V-J combinations with a frequency above 0.0001, which together covered over 98% of the repertoires. The TCS score was defined as F50 (clonal expansion) divided by E x V (chaos), with BLOSUM62-based TCRdist calculated between CDR3 peptides within each V-J. Welch's t-statistics and random forest reduced fewer than 550 V-J features to 13, which were used in a naive Bayes classifier (R e1071). TCRdb handled the public reads itself, with Q25 trimming in fastp and clone calling in MiXCR, and kept productive beta chains. For every CDR3 protein sequence, its rows merge into one entry that carries the most common genes and DNA. The V and J calls and clone size are TCRdb's, not the authors'. This sample gives about 380,000 distinct CDR3 sequences in total; 13% to 15% of them show up just once. 20% of the sample rests with the top ten.

Moderately to severely active disease, a Clinical Activity Score of at least 3, a NOSPECS grade of at least 4, and a duration under 3 months were present in ophthalmopathy patients. The study excluded patients with uncontrolled infections, other autoimmune diseases, pregnancy or lactation. Diagnoses were based on clinical symptoms, serum thyroxine and TRAb, thyroid ultrasound and orbital computed tomography. PBMCs were separated from 10 ml of fresh peripheral blood using Ficoll-Paque density gradient centrifugation. Total RNA was extracted with Trizol reagent, and quality was checked on an Agilent 2100 Bioanalyzer. The sequencing input was blood. The receptor was isolated from a woman in her thirties with Graves' ophthalmopathy.

Here the CDR3 is given as CASSLVGTSREQYF. The DNA reads TGCGCCAGCAGCTTGGTTGGGACTAGCCGCGAGCAGTACTTC. The sequence is built from TRBV5-1 and TRBJ2-7; 9 bases in the junction line up with TRBD2. According to the germline V gene, CDR1 reads SGHRS and CDR2 reads YFSETQ. The cysteine opens and the phenylalanine closes a CDR3 of 14 amino acids. Of all the DNA, just the CDR3 is kept, 42 bases in frame from base 1. After removal of 0 bases from V and 6 bases from J, the junction retains 4 bases not matched to a gene.